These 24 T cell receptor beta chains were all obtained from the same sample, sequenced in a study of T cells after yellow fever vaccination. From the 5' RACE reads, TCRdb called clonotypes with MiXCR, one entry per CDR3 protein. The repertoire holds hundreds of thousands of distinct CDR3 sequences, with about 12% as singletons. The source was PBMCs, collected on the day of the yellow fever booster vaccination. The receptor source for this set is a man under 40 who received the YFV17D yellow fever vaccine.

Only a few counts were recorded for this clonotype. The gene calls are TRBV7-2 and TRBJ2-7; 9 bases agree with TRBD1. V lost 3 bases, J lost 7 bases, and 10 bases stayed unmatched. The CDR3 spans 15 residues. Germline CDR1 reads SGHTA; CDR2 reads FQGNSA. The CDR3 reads CASSLGDRVDREQYF. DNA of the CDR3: TGTGCCAGCAGCTTGGGGGACAGGGTGGATCGTGAGCAGTACTTC. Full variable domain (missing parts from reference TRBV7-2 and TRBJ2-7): GAGVSQSPSNKVTEKGKDVELRCDPISGHTALYWYRQSLGQGLEFLIYFQGNSAPDKSGLPSDRFSAERTGGSVSTLTIQRTQQEDSAVYLCASSLGDRVDREQYFGPGTRLTVT.

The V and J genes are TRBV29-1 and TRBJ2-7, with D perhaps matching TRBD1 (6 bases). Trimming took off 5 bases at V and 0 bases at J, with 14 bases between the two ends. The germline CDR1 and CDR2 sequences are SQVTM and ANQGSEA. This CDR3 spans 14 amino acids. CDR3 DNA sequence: TGCAGCGTTAAACAGGGTTCCGGCTCCTACGAGCAGTACTTC. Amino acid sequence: CSVKQGSGSYEQYF.

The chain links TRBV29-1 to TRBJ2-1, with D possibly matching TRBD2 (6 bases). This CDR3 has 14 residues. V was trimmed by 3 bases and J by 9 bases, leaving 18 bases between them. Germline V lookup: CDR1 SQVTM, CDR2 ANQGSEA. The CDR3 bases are TGCAGCGTTGAGGAGGGTGTCGGTACAATTGAGCAGTTCTTC. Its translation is CSVEEGVGTIEQFF.

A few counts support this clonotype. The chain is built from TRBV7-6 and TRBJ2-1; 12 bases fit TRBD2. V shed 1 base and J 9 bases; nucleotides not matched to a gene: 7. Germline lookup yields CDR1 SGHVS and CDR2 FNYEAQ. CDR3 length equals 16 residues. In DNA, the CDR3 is TGTGCCAGCAGCTTAGTTGTGGCTAGCGGGAGGGGTGAGCAGTTCTTC. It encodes CASSLVVASGRGEQFF.

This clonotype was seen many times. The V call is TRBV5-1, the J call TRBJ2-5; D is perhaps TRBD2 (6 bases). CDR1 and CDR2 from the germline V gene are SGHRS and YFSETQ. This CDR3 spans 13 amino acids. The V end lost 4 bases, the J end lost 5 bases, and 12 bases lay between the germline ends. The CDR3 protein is CASSRTRGETQYF. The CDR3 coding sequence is TGCGCCAGCAGCAGAACTCGGGGGGAGACCCAGTACTTC.

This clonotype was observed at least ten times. This CDR3 reads CASSLAFLAGVGEQYF. For the CDR3, the DNA is TGTGCCAGCAGCTTAGCTTTTCTAGCGGGAGTGGGAGAGCAGTACTTC. The chain uses TRBV7-9 and TRBJ2-7; 10 nucleotides agree with TRBD2. V shed 0 bases, J shed 7 bases, and the junction held 9 bases outside the gene matches. Germline CDR1 SEHNR, CDR2 FQNEAQ (reference sequence). The CDR3 consists of 16 residues.

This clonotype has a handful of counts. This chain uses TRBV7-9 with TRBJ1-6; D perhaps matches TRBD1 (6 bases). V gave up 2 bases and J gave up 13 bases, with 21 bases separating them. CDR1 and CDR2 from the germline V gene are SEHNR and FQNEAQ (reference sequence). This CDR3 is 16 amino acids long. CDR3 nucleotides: TGTGCCAGCAGCTTAAACGTGGGGGGCCCCAGATCCCCCCTCCACTTT. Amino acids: CASSLNVGGPRSPLHF.

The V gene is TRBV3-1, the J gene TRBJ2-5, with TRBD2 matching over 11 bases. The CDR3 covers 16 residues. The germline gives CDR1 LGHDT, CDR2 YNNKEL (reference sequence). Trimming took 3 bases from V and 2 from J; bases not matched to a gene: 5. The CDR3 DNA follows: TGTGCCAGCAGCCAGGTACTAGCGGGAGCACAAGAGACCCAGTACTTC. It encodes CASSQVLAGAQETQYF.

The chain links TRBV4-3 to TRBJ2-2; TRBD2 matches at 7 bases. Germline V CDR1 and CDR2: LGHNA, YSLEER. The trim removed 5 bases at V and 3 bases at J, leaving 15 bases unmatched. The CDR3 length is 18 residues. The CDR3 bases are TGCGCCAGCAGCTACCGCTTCGGGGCTAGCGGTCACACCGGGGAGCTGTTTTTT. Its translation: CASSYRFGASGHTGELFF.

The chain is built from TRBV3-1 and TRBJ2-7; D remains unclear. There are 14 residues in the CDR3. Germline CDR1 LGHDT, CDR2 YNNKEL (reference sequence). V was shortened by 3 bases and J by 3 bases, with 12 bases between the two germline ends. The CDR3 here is CASSHGRRDYEQYF. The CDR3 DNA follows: TGTGCCAGCAGCCATGGGCGTAGGGACTACGAGCAGTACTTC.

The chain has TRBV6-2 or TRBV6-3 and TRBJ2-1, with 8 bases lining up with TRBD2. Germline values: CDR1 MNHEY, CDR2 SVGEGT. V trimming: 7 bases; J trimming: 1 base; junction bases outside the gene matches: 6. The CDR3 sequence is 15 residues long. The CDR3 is CASTYRGRSYNEQFF. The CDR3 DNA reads TGTGCCAGCACCTACCGCGGGAGGTCCTACAATGAGCAGTTCTTC.

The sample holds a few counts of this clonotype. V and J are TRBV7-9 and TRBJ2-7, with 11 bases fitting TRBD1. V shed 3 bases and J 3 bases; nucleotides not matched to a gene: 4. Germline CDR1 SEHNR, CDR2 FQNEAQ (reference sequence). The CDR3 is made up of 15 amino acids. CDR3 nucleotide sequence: TGTGCCAGCAGCTTTGGACAGGGGGCCATCTACGAGCAGTACTTC. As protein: CASSFGQGAIYEQYF.

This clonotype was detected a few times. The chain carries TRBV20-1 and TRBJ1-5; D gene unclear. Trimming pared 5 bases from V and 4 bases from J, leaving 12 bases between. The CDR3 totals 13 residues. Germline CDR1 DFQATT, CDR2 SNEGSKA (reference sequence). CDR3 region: CSAGTPLNQPQHF. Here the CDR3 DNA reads TGCAGTGCTGGTACCCCACTTAATCAGCCCCAGCATTTT.

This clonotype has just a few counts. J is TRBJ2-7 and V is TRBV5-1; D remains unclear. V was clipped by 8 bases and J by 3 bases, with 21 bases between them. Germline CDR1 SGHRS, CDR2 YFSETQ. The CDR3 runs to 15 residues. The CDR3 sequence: CASALDLSSRYEQYF. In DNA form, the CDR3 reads TGCGCCAGTGCATTAGACCTCAGTAGTCGCTACGAGCAGTACTTC.

The CDR3 region has the DNA TGTGCCAGCTCATCCGGGGGACTGAACACTGAAGCTTTCTTT. Translation gives CASSSGGLNTEAFF. The rearrangement joins TRBV6-1 to TRBJ1-1; weak D call: TRBD1 (5 bases). Trimming removed 8 bases at V and 0 bases at J, with 13 bases between. Germline values: CDR1 MNHNS, CDR2 SASEGT. The CDR3 consists of 14 residues.

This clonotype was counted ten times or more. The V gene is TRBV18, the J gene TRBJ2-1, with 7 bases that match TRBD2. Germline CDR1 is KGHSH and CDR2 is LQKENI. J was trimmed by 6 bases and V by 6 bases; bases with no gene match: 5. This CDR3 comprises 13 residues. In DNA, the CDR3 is TGTGCCAGCTCTCGCAGGGAGGGCAATGAGCAGTTCTTC. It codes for CASSRREGNEQFF.

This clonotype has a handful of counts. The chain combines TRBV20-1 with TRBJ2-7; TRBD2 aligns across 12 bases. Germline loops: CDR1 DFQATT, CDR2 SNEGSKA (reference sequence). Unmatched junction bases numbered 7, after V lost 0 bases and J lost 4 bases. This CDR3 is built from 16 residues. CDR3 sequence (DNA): TGCAGTGCTAGAGAAGAAGGACTAGCGGGATTGTACGAGCAGTACTTC. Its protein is CSAREEGLAGLYEQYF.

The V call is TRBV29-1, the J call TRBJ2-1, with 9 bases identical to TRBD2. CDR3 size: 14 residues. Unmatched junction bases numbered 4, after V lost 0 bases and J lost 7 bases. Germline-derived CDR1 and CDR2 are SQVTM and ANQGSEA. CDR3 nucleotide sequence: TGCAGCGTTGAAGATTTAACTAGCGGGAATGAGCAGTTCTTC. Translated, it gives CSVEDLTSGNEQFF.

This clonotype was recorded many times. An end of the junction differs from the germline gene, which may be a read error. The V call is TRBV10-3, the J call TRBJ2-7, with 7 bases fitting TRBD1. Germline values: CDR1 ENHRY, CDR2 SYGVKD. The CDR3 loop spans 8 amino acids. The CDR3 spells CATGEGAF. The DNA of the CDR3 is TGTGCCACCGGCGAGGGGGCTTTC.

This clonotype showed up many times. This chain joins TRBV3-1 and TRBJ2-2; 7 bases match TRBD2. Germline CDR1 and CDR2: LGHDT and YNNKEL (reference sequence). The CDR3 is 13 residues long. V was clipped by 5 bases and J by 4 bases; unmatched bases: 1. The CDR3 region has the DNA TGTGCCAGCAGCAGGGAGGGCACCGGGGAGCTGTTTTTT. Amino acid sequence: CASSREGTGELFF.

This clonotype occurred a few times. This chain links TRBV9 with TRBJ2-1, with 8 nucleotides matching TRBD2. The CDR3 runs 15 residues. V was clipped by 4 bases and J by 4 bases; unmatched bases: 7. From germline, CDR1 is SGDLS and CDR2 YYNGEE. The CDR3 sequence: CASSPRVAGYNEQFF. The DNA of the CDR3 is TGTGCCAGCAGCCCCCGGGTAGCGGGGTACAATGAGCAGTTCTTC.

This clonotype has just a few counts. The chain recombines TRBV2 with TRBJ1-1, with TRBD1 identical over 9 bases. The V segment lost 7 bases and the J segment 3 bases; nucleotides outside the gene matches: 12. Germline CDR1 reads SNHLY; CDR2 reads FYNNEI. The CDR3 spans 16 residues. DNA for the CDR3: TGTGCCAGCAATGGGGGTAGGGACAGGGTCCACACTGAAGCTTTCTTT. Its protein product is CASNGGRDRVHTEAFF.

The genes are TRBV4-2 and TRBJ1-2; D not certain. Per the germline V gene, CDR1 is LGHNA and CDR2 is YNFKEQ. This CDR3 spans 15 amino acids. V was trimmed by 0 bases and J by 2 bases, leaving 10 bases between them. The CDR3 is CASSQDIIQNYGYTF. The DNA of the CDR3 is TGTGCCAGCAGCCAAGATATAATCCAGAACTATGGCTACACCTTC.

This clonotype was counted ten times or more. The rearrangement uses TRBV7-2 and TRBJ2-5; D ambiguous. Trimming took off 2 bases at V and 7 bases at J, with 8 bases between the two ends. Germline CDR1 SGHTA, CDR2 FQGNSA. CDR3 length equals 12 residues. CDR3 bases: TGTGCCAGCAGCTTAACGTGGGGGACCCAGTACTTC. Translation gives CASSLTWGTQYF. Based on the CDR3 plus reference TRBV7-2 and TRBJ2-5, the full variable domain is GAGVSQSPSNKVTEKGKDVELRCDPISGHTALYWYRQSLGQGLEFLIYFQGNSAPDKSGLPSDRFSAERTGGSVSTLTIQRTQQEDSAVYLCASSLTWGTQYFGPGTRLLVL.